This record looks at one T cell receptor (beta chain) sequence and its context. CDR3 length: 14 amino acids. V lost 2 bases, J lost 2 bases, and 1 base stayed unmatched. Per germline, CDR1 SNHLY and CDR2 FYNNEI. Study processing details: Counts of nucleated cells, estimated from reference gene primer amplification, were obtained. Repertoires were generated with immunoSEQ multiplex PCR, while TCRdb's copy carries only in-frame clones and drops some. The D gene and trimming were derived from the DNA, and the V and J assignments and clone size from that table. The sample has about 150,000 clones, roughly 90% seen once; the top ten hold about 2.3%. These data belong to a study of blood T cell repertoires in COVID-19. As for the study in general: Spain, Italy and the United States supplied samples that represented acute and convalescent COVID-19. The cDNA or gDNA used as material had been derived from T cells, B-cell-depleted T cells, or PBMCs.

The source of this sequence is a human donor in a cohort sampled during active COVID-19. Sequenced material: peripheral blood. The V and J genes are TRBV2 and TRBJ1-2, with 8 bases that match TRBD1. The CDR3 DNA sequence: TGTGCCAGCAGTGAACAGGGGGCGAACTATGGCTACACCTTC. Translation: CASSEQGANYGYTF. Drawing the rest from reference TRBV2 and TRBJ1-2, the complete variable domain is EPEVTQTPSHQVTQMGQEVILRCVPISNHLYFYWYRQILGQKVEFLVSFYNNEISEKSEIFDDQFSVERPDGSNFTLKIRSTKLEDSAMYFCASSEQGANYGYTFGSGTRLTVV.